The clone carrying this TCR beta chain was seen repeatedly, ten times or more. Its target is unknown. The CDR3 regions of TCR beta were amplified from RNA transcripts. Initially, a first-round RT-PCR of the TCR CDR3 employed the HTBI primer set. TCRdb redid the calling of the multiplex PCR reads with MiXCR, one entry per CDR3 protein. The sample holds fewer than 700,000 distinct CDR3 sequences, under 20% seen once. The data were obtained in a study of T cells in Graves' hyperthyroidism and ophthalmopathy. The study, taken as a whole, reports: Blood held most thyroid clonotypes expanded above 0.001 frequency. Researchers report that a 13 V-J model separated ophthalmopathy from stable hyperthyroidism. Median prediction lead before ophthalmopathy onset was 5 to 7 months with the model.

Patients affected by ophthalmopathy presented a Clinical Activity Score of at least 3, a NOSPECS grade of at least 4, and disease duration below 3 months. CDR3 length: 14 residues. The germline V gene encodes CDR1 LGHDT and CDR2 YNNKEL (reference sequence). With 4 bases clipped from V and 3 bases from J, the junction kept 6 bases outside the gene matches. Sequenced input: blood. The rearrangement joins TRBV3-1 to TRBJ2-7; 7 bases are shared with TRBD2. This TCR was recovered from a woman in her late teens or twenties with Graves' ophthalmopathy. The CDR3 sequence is CASSPGGIFYEQYF. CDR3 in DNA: TGTGCCAGCAGCCCCGGGGGGATCTTCTACGAGCAGTACTTC.